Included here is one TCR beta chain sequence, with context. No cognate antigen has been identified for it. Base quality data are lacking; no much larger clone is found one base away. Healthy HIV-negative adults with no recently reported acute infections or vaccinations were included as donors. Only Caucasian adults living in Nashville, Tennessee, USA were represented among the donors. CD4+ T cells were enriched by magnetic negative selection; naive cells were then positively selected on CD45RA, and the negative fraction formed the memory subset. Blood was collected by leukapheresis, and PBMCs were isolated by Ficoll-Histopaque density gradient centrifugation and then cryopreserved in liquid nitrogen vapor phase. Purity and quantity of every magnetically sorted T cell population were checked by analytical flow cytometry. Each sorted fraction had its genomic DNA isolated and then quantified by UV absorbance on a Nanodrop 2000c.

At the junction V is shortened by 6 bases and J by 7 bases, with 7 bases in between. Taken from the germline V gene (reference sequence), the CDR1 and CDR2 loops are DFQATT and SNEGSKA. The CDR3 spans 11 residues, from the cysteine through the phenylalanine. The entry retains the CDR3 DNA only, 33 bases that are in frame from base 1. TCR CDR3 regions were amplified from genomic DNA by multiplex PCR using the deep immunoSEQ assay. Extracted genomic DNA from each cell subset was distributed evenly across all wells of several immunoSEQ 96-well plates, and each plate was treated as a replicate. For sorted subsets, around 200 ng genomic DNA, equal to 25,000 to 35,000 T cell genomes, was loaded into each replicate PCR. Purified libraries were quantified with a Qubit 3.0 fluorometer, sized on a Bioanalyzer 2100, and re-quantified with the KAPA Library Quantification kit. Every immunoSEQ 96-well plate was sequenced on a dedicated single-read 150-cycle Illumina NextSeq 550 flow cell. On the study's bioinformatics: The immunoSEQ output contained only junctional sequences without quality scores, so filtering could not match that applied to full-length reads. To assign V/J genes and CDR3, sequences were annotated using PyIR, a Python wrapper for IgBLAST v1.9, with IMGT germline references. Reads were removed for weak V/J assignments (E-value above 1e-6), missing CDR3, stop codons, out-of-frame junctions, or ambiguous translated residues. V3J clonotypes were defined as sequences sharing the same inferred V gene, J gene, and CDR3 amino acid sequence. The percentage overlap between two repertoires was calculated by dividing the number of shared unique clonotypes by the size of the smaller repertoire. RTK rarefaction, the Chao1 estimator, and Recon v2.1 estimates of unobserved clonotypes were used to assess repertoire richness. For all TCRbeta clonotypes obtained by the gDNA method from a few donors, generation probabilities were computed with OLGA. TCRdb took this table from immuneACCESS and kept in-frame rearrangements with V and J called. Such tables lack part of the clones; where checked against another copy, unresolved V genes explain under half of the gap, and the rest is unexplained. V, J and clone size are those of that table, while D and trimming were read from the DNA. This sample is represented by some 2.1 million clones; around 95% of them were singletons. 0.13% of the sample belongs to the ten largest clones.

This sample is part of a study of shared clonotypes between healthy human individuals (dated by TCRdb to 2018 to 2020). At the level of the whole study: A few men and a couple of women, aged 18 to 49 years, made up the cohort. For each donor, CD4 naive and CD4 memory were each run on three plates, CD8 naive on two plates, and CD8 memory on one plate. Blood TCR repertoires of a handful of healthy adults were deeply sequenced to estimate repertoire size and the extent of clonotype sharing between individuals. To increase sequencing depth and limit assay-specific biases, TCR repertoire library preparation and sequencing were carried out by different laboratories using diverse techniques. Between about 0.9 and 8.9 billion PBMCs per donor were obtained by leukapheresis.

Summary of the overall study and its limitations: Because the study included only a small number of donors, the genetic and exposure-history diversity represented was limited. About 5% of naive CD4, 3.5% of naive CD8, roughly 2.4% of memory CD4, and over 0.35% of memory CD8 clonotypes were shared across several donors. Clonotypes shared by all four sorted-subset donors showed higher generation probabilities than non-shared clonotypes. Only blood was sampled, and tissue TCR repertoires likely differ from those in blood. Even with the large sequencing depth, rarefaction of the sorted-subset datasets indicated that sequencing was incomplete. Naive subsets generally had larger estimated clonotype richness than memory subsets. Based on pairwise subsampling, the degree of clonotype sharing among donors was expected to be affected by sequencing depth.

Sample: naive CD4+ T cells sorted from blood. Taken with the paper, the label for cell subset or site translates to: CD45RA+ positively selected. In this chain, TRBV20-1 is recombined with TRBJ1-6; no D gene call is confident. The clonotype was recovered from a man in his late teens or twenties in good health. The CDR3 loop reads CSAPENSPLHF. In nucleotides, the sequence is TGCAGTGCCCCGGAGAATTCACCCCTCCACTTT.